Listed here are 6 T cell receptor beta chains from one sample, sequenced in a study of CD8 T cells in Susac syndrome. Reverse transcription of roughly 0.45 to 1 ug RNA used random hexamers. TCRdb used MiXCR to reprocess the immunoSEQ multiplex PCR reads, holding one entry per CDR3 protein. The data show 160,000 or so distinct CDR3 sequences, roughly 94% seen once. The source material was CD8+ T cells from PBMCs. The receptor set was obtained from a human donor with multiple sclerosis.

The V call is TRBV29-1, the J call TRBJ1-1, with a possible D match to TRBD1 (5 bases). V was pared by 1 base and J by 0 bases, with 6 bases between. Germline values: CDR1 SQVTM, CDR2 ANQGSEA. CDR3 length: 13 amino acids. This CDR3 is CSVEAGMNTEAFF. The DNA of the CDR3 is TGCAGCGTTGAAGCAGGGATGAACACTGAAGCTTTCTTT.

The chain recombines TRBV27 with TRBJ2-2, with D tentatively TRBD2 (5 bases). CDR1 is MNHEY and CDR2 is SMNVEV in the germline V gene (reference sequence). V lost 5 bases and J lost 7, with 14 bases in between. CDR3 length: 14 amino acids. CDR3 residues: CASSPTPRGGELFF. CDR3 nucleotide sequence: TGTGCCAGCAGTCCCACCCCCCGGGGCGGGGAGCTGTTTTTT.

This sequence joins TRBV6-2 or TRBV6-3 and TRBJ1-5, with unresolved D. The CDR3 loop spans 15 amino acids. Germline V lookup: CDR1 MNHEY, CDR2 SVGEGT. The ends were cut back, 5 bases at V and 2 bases at J, with 13 bases in the middle. CDR3 protein: CASSVQGRRNQPQHF. CDR3 sequence (DNA): TGTGCCAGCAGTGTTCAAGGGCGCCGCAATCAGCCCCAGCATTTT.

The chain is built from TRBV2 and TRBJ2-7; weak D call: TRBD1 (6 bases). Germline V gene data show CDR1 as SNHLY and CDR2 as FYNNEI. V was clipped by 3 bases and J by 3 bases, with 18 bases between them. This CDR3 is 16 amino acids long. The DNA for the CDR3 is TGTGCCAGCAGTGACCCGACAGGTTCCCTGATCTACGAGCAGTACTTC. Encoded protein: CASSDPTGSLIYEQYF.

This chain connects TRBV20-1 to TRBJ2-3; possible D gene TRBD2, 5 bases. Deletions cut 0 bases from V and 1 base from J, with 14 bases between. The CDR3 contains 16 residues. Germline CDR1 is DFQATT and CDR2 is SNEGSKA (reference sequence). The DNA of the CDR3 is TGCAGTGCTAGAGATAAAGCTAGCCTCGGCACAGATACGCAGTATTTT. This gives the protein CSARDKASLGTDTQYF.

This chain uses TRBV5-6 with TRBJ2-7, with 11 bases fitting TRBD1. Losses at the gene ends were 0 bases for V and 2 bases for J; bases not matched to a gene: 1. There are 15 residues in the CDR3. Germline V CDR1 and CDR2: SGHDT, YYEEEE. The chain's CDR3 is CASSLGTGGAYEQYF. The CDR3 nucleotides read TGTGCCAGCAGCTTGGGGACAGGGGGCGCCTACGAGCAGTACTTC.